These 5 T cell receptor beta chains originate from one sample sequenced in a study of control samples from healthy donors and cancer patients. The data were produced by immunoSEQ multiplex PCR, yet TCRdb's version contains in-frame clones alone and is incomplete. The sample has 100,000 to 150,000 clones, over 85% seen once. Sequencing used blood. These receptors originate from a man between 18 and 29 years old in good health.

Details on this clone: This specimen includes other DNA sequences encoding the same CDR3. The chain joins TRBV20-1 to TRBJ2-7; TRBD1 matches at 8 bases. The CDR3 length is 11 residues. Trimming cost V 5 bases and J 7 bases; bases outside gene matches: 4. CDR1 DFQATT and CDR2 SNEGSKA come from the germline V gene (reference sequence). CDR3 in amino acids: CSARTGREQYF. CDR3 bases: TGCAGTGCTCGGACAGGGAGGGAGCAGTACTTC.

The V gene is TRBV11-2, the J gene TRBJ2-5; 9 bases map to TRBD1. Trimming cost V 5 bases and J 1 base; bases outside gene matches: 2. CDR1 and CDR2 from the germline V gene are SGHAT and FQNNGV. CDR3 length equals 14 residues. The CDR3 region has the DNA TGTGCCAGCAGCACGGACAGGGGCCAAGAGACCCAGTACTTC. Protein: CASSTDRGQETQYF.

J is TRBJ1-2 and V is TRBV6-5; D possibly corresponds to TRBD1 (6 bases). The CDR3 has 13 residues. The V end lost 8 bases, the J end lost 4 bases, and 14 bases lay between the germline ends. Germline V CDR1 and CDR2: MNHEY, SVGAGI. Written as DNA, the CDR3 is TGTGCCAGCGCGGCAGGGGTCAGCTATGGCTACACCTTC. This translates into CASAAGVSYGYTF.

This clone was counted once. This sequence joins TRBV3-1 (or the pseudogene TRBV3-2) and TRBJ2-5; a possible D gene is TRBD2 (5 bases). In germline, CDR1 is LGHDT, CDR2 YNNKEL (reference sequence). The CDR3 is made up of 15 amino acids. Trimming pared 2 bases from V and 1 base from J, leaving 11 bases between. The CDR3 DNA sequence: TGTGCCAGCAGCCAATTTACGAGCGGCCAAGAGACCCAGTACTTC. This codes for CASSQFTSGQETQYF.

The chain couples TRBV7-9 to TRBJ1-4; 9 bases line up with TRBD1. Germline CDR1 and CDR2: SEHNR and FQNEAQ (reference sequence). The CDR3 runs to 14 residues. V trimming: 6 bases; J trimming: 7 bases; junction bases outside the gene matches: 6. CDR3 bases: TGTGCCAGCAGTTTACAGGGGGCAGGTGAAAAACTGTTTTTT. Protein: CASSLQGAGEKLFF.